Here is one T cell receptor (beta chain) with its context. Its cognate antigen is unknown. The V end was cut by 3 bases, the J end by 4 bases, with 13 bases between. This CDR3 region has 14 residues. Germline CDR1 reads SGHRS; CDR2 reads YFSETQ. These data come from a study of T cell responses to AZD1222 COVID-19 vaccine. Broader study findings: Repertoire collection took place solely once the T cell response had peaked. The study found Spike-specific TCR breadth and depth rose after two AZD1222 doses. In the spike-specific TCR repertoire, nearly half reportedly target unmutated variant regions.

Some clones are missing from TCRdb's copy, which holds only in-frame ones; the method was immunoSEQ multiplex PCR. This table holds about 140,000 clones, approximately 91% found once. This sequence was found in an adult who received the AZD1222 COVID-19 vaccine. The rearrangement links TRBV5-1 to TRBJ2-5; D is perhaps TRBD1 (6 bases). The material sequenced was peripheral blood, taken 28 days after the second AZD1222 dose. The CDR3 is CASSSPQGPETQYF. CDR3 nucleotides: TGCGCCAGCAGCTCCCCACAGGGACCAGAGACCCAGTACTTC.